A single sample is the source of the 7 T cell receptor beta chains below, sequenced in a study of T-cell memory formation after mild COVID-19. TCRdb itself ran the 5' RACE reads through MiXCR, one entry per CDR3 protein. The sample has approximately 100,000 distinct CDR3 sequences, under 15% seen once. Sample: PBMCs or a T cell subset sorted from them (not recorded which). The receptors originated from an adult woman who had mild COVID-19 (a few samples of this study predate the infection). Cell type and time point are not known.

This clonotype came up a few times. V is TRBV29-1 and J is TRBJ1-2; TRBD1 might be the D (6 bases). Germline assignment: CDR1 SQVTM and CDR2 ANQGSEA. CDR3 size: 14 residues. Trimming took off 7 bases at V and 2 bases at J, with 17 bases between the two ends. The CDR3: CSATGGGTNYGYTF. In DNA, the CDR3 is TGCAGCGCCACCGGAGGGGGGACGAACTATGGCTACACCTTC.

The chain has TRBV7-2 and TRBJ2-3; 7 bases are a match to TRBD2. Germline CDR1 reads SGHTA; CDR2 reads FQGNSA. The CDR3 covers 17 residues. Germline trimming cut 4 bases from V and 4 bases from J; bases unmatched to any gene: 14. CDR3 protein: CASSSRVGREWADTQYF. The CDR3 DNA follows: TGTGCCAGCAGCTCCCGGGTGGGGCGGGAGTGGGCAGATACGCAGTATTTT. The full variable domain, rest sourced from reference TRBV7-2 and TRBJ2-3, is GAGVSQSPSNKVTEKGKDVELRCDPISGHTALYWYRQSLGQGLEFLIYFQGNSAPDKSGLPSDRFSAERTGGSVSTLTIQRTQQEDSAVYLCASSSRVGREWADTQYFGPGTRLTVL.

V usage is TRBV3-1 and J usage is TRBJ1-2; TRBD1 might be the D (5 bases). The V and J ends lost 1 base and 8 bases respectively, with 17 bases between them. CDR1 and CDR2 (germline): LGHDT, YNNKEL (reference sequence). CDR3 length: 15 amino acids. The CDR3 DNA reads TGTGCCAGCAGCCAAGGGATCGGGGCGTACGGCGGCTACACCTTC. It codes for CASSQGIGAYGGYTF.

The chain employs TRBV7-9 and TRBJ2-1; maybe TRBD2 (6 bases). This CDR3 is built from 13 residues. Between the trimmed V and J ends, which lost 7 bases and 7 bases, there was a span of 14 bases. The germline V gene encodes CDR1 SEHNR and CDR2 FQNEAQ (reference sequence). CDR3 sequence (DNA): TGTGCCAGCACCCGCCGGGGGTGGAATGAGCAGTTCTTC. Protein product: CASTRRGWNEQFF.

The sample holds a few counts of this clonotype. This rearrangement joins TRBV6-2 or TRBV6-3 to TRBJ2-2; D is unresolved. The CDR3 is 16 residues long. Deletions cut 0 bases from V and 0 bases from J, with 8 bases between. Germline values: CDR1 MNHEY, CDR2 SVGEGT. CDR3 protein: CASSYSSTTNTGELFF. In nucleotides, the CDR3 is TGTGCCAGCAGTTACTCGAGCACAACGAACACCGGGGAGCTGTTTTTT.

This chain uses TRBV6-5 with TRBJ2-3, with 12 bases fitting TRBD1. CDR1 is MNHEY and CDR2 is SVGAGI in the germline V gene. V was clipped by 3 bases and J by 5 bases; unmatched bases: 6. The CDR3 runs 16 residues. DNA of the CDR3: TGTGCCAGCAGTTATGGGACAGGGGGCTTGGGAGATACGCAGTATTTT. This encodes CASSYGTGGLGDTQYF.

This clonotype was counted a few times. V and J are TRBV29-1 and TRBJ2-3, with TRBD2 identical over 10 bases. This CDR3 is built from 18 residues. From germline, CDR1 is SQVTM and CDR2 ANQGSEA. The V gene end was trimmed by 2 bases and the J gene end by 6 bases; junction bases not matched to a gene: 17. This CDR3 is CSVEIGLAGEAYWDTQYF. The CDR3 DNA follows: TGCAGCGTTGAAATAGGCCTAGCGGGAGAGGCATATTGGGATACGCAGTATTTT.